This TCR beta chain emerged from a study of blood T cell repertoires in COVID-19. Germline assignment: CDR1 SGHVS and CDR2 FNYEAQ. CDR3 length: 15 residues. The trim removed 1 base at V and 2 bases at J, leaving 0 bases unmatched. In the original workflow: Using reference gene primer amplification, nucleated cell counts were estimated. Here immunoSEQ multiplex PCR was the method, and the copy in TCRdb shows in-frame clones only, minus some. V and J calls and clone size are as listed in that table; D and trimming were resolved from the DNA. The sample consists of some 180,000 clones, about three quarters of them appearing once.

The sequencing sample was made of peripheral blood. This chain uses TRBV7-6 with TRBJ2-7, with 12 bases lining up with TRBD2. The TCR was taken from a woman aged 80 or over with active or convalescent COVID-19. CDR3 region: CASSLGLAGAYEQYF. Here the CDR3 DNA reads TGTGCCAGCAGCTTAGGACTAGCGGGGGCCTACGAGCAGTACTTC.